The source of this T cell receptor (beta chain) is a study of T cells after yellow fever vaccination. Study results and caveats: The secondary response showed a weaker magnitude and a faster peak, day 5 versus 15.

V was shortened by 1 base and J by 1 base, with 7 bases between the two germline ends. CDR1 SGHTA and CDR2 FQGTGA come from the germline V gene. The CDR3 covers 14 residues. Making TCR cDNA involved 5'RACE template switching, which added UMIs and a universal primer site. TCRdb re-called the 5' RACE reads with MiXCR, one entry per CDR3 protein. This sample has 500,000 to 650,000 distinct CDR3 sequences, with about a sixth found just once. Concerning this clonotype itself: Its specificity is unknown.

This material consisted of PBMCs, taken 5 days after the first yellow fever vaccination. This TCR was recovered from a man aged 18 to 35 who received the YFV17D yellow fever vaccine. The chain employs TRBV7-3 and TRBJ2-5; unclear D gene. The CDR3 DNA reads as TGTGCCAGCAGCTTAAGTCCGGCCCAAGAGACCCAGTACTTC. It translates to CASSLSPAQETQYF.